The 19 T cell receptor beta chains presented below share a single source sample, sequenced in a study of glioma-infiltrating T cells. Using RNA template, CDR3s of TCR alpha and beta were amplified with iRepertoire arm-PCR. TCRdb reanalysed the multiplex PCR reads using MiXCR and keeps one entry per CDR3 protein. The sample carries over 80,000 distinct CDR3 sequences, roughly 40% recorded once. Sequencing was performed on glioma tissue, nonneoplastic brain tissue, or PBMCs (not recorded which). These receptors were taken from a human donor with low-grade glioma or glioblastoma, undergoing nonglioma brain surgery, or in good health (not recorded which).

As concerns this clonotype: A much larger clone differs by one base, so this may be a read error. The chain has TRBV18 and TRBJ2-7; a possible D gene is TRBD1 (5 bases). CDR3 length: 12 amino acids. Germline loops: CDR1 KGHSH, CDR2 LQKENI. Here the CDR3 reads CTSSRQSSEQYF. DNA for the CDR3: TGTACCAGCTCACGACAGTCTTCAGAGCAGTACTTC.

Details on this clonotype: This CDR3 is missing its conserved last phenylalanine or tryptophan, likely due to a read error. No DNA is shown, since the ends of the CDR3 on it are uncertain; the CDR3 is the one TCRdb lists. The CDR3 here is CASSFRGGQGA. The V and J genes are TRBV12-3 or TRBV12-4 and TRBJ1-6; the tabulated D call, TRBD1, remains unverified against the DNA. The CDR3 extends over 11 residues, inclusive of both ends.

There are many counts of this clonotype. The chain links TRBV20-1 to TRBJ2-1; tentative D call: TRBD2 (6 bases). Trimming left V 4 bases short and J 0 bases short, with 10 bases between. The germline V gene has CDR1 DFQATT and CDR2 SNEGSKA (reference sequence). This CDR3 has 14 residues. In DNA form, the CDR3 reads TGCAGTGCTACGGGGACTGACTCCTACAATGAGCAGTTCTTC. Translating it yields CSATGTDSYNEQFF.

The rearrangement joins TRBV10-3 to TRBJ2-7; D is unresolved. The germline V and J ends were trimmed by 3 bases and 5 bases, with 14 bases remaining between them. This CDR3 contains 14 residues. CDR1 is ENHRY, CDR2 SYGVKD, per germline. CDR3 region: CAISDRLSYNEQYF. The CDR3 nucleotides are TGTGCCATCAGTGATCGACTCTCCTACAACGAGCAGTACTTC.

Ten or more counts support this clonotype. The V gene is TRBV5-1, the J gene TRBJ1-1; no reliable D call. The ends were cut back, 6 bases at V and 1 base at J, with 13 bases in the middle. This CDR3 comprises 14 residues. CDR1 SGHRS and CDR2 YFSETQ come from the germline V gene. CDR3 nucleotides: TGCGCCAGCAACGGAGGCCCGTCGAACACTGAAGCTTTCTTT. It codes for CASNGGPSNTEAFF. The variable domain in full, with the rest retrieved from reference TRBV5-1 and TRBJ1-1, is KAGVTQTPRYLIKTRGQQVTLSCSPISGHRSVSWYQQTPGQGLQFLFEYFSETQRNKGNFPGRFSGRQFSNSRSEMNVSTLELGDSALYLCASNGGPSNTEAFFGQGTRLTVV.

This clonotype has a count of ten or more. V is TRBV5-1 and J is TRBJ1-3; D may be TRBD1 (5 bases). Germline V CDR1 and CDR2: SGHRS, YFSETQ. This CDR3 contains 16 residues. The V and J ends lost 0 bases and 0 bases respectively, with 10 bases between them. CDR3 residues: CASSLDRSRSGNTIYF. The CDR3 DNA is TGCGCCAGCAGCTTGGACAGGTCGCGCTCTGGAAACACCATATATTTT. Supplemented by reference TRBV5-1 and TRBJ1-3, the full variable domain reads KAGVTQTPRYLIKTRGQQVTLSCSPISGHRSVSWYQQTPGQGLQFLFEYFSETQRNKGNFPGRFSGRQFSNSRSEMNVSTLELGDSALYLCASSLDRSRSGNTIYFGEGSWLTVV.

This chain connects TRBV6-6 to TRBJ2-4, with D unclear. The CDR3 loop spans 14 amino acids. In germline, CDR1 is MNHNY, CDR2 SVGAGI (reference sequence). V was clipped by 5 bases and J by 1 base, with 9 bases between them. CDR3: CASSPLDAKNIQYF. Here the CDR3 DNA reads TGTGCCAGCAGTCCCCTTGATGCCAAAAACATTCAGTACTTC.

This chain uses TRBV7-3 with TRBJ2-5; the match to TRBD2 covers 8 bases. The V and J ends lost 5 bases and 7 bases, in that order; junction bases with no gene match: 12. Germline V CDR1 and CDR2: SGHTA, FQGTGA. This CDR3 has 15 amino acids. In nucleotides, the CDR3 is TGTGCCAGCAGCCCTACCGGCGGGGGGACCGGGACCCAGTACTTC. Translated, it gives CASSPTGGGTGTQYF.

This clonotype was counted many times. This chain uses TRBV4-2 with TRBJ1-2; a possible D gene is TRBD1 (5 bases). The V gene lost 3 bases and the J gene lost 5 bases, with 13 bases spanning the gap. There are 14 residues in the CDR3. Germline V gene sequence: CDR1 LGHNA, CDR2 YNFKEQ. The CDR3 sequence: CASSQDRGGYGYTF. In nucleotides, the CDR3 is TGTGCCAGCAGCCAGGATCGGGGGGGATATGGCTACACCTTC.

This chain uses TRBV4-1 with TRBJ2-2; the D is unclear. V lost 2 bases to trimming and J lost 4 bases, with 11 bases between them. Germline CDR1 and CDR2: MGHRA and YSYEKL. The CDR3 consists of 15 residues. This chain's CDR3 is CASSQNCGPTGELFF. The CDR3 nucleotides read TGCGCCAGCAGCCAAAATTGCGGACCCACCGGGGAGCTGTTTTTT.

A word on this clonotype: This may come from a read error, since a much larger clone is one base off. The chain couples TRBV29-1 to TRBJ2-2; D may be TRBD2 (6 bases). The germline CDR1 and CDR2 sequences are SQVTM and ANQGSEA. CDR3 length: 12 residues. Deletions cut 6 bases from V and 6 bases from J, with 11 bases between. This chain's CDR3 is CSVGGTPGELFF. The DNA of the CDR3 is TGCAGCGTCGGAGGGACCCCCGGGGAGCTGTTTTTT.

Concerning this clonotype: Because the CDR3 is missing its conserved closing phenylalanine or tryptophan, this is likely a read error. Here the CDR3 DNA reads TGTGCCAGCAGCACAGGGTACAGCAATCAGCCCCAGCATTCT. Its protein product is CASSTGYSNQPQHS. The rearrangement uses TRBV3-1 and TRBJ1-5, with D possibly matching TRBD1 (6 bases). In germline, CDR1 is LGHDT, CDR2 YNNKEL (reference sequence). This CDR3 region has 14 residues. V lost 5 bases and J lost 1, with 9 bases in between.

This clonotype came up many times. V usage is TRBV7-9 and J usage is TRBJ2-7; tentative D call: TRBD2 (6 bases). CDR1 SEHNR and CDR2 FQNEAQ come from the germline V gene (reference sequence). V lost 5 bases to trimming and J lost 3 bases, with 11 bases between them. CDR3 length: 13 residues. DNA for the CDR3: TGTGCCAGCAGCCTTCCGGGGGACTACGAGCAGTACTTC. Amino acids: CASSLPGDYEQYF. The full variable domain, with the rest looked up from reference TRBV7-9 and TRBJ2-7, is DTGVSQNPRHKITKRGQNVTFRCDPISEHNRLYWYRQTLGQGPEFLTYFQNEAQLEKSRLLSDRFSAERPKGSFSTLEIQRTEQGDSAMYLCASSLPGDYEQYFGPGTRLTVT.

About this clonotype itself: The germline gene is not matched at one end of the junction; a read error may be the cause. V is TRBV28 and J is TRBJ1-5; TRBD1 aligns across 10 bases. CDR1 is MDHEN, CDR2 SYDVKM, per germline. The CDR3 sequence is 14 residues long. As DNA, the CDR3 is TGTGCCAGCAGGGAGGGACAGGGGAACCAGCCCCAGCTTTTT. It codes for CASREGQGNQPQLF.

At least ten counts were recorded for this clonotype. The rearrangement links TRBV6-2 or TRBV6-3 to TRBJ2-3; TRBD1 agrees at 9 bases. This CDR3 spans 16 amino acids. From germline, CDR1 is MNHEY and CDR2 SVGEGT. The J segment lost 4 bases and the V segment lost 6 bases, leaving 11 bases of the junction unmatched. The CDR3 here is CASRLQGAPTSDTQYF. For the CDR3, the DNA is TGTGCCAGCAGATTACAGGGGGCACCGACCTCAGATACGCAGTATTTT.

This clonotype was counted ten times or more. The chain carries TRBV11-3 and TRBJ2-7; a possible D gene is TRBD1 (6 bases). Trimming removed 2 bases at V and 3 bases at J, with 14 bases between. Germline values: CDR1 SGHNT, CDR2 YENEEA. The CDR3 is 15 amino acids. Here the CDR3 reads CASSLRGTFNYEQYF. The CDR3 DNA is TGTGCCAGCAGCTTACGTGGGACATTCAACTACGAGCAGTACTTC.

This chain uses TRBV6-2 or TRBV6-3 with TRBJ2-5; 14 positions agree with TRBD2. The germline V gene encodes CDR1 MNHEY and CDR2 SVGEGT. This CDR3 is 16 amino acids long. V lost 2 bases and J lost 12; bases outside the gene matches: 11. The chain's CDR3 is CASSYHQTSGRETEYF. The CDR3 DNA is TGTGCCAGCAGTTACCACCAGACTAGCGGGAGGGAGACAGAGTACTTC.

Turning to this clonotype: One end of the junction varies from germline; a read error may be responsible. This chain connects TRBV5-1 to TRBJ2-7; D possibly corresponds to TRBD2 (6 bases). Germline CDR1 is SGHRS and CDR2 is YFSETQ. This CDR3 is 14 amino acids long. CDR3: CTSSLVAAAYGQYF. The CDR3 DNA is TGCACCAGCAGCTTGGTAGCGGCCGCCTACGGGCAGTACTTC.

For the CDR3, the DNA is TGTGCCAGCAGTGCCGGACTAGGGGGTAGCACAGATACGCAGTATTTT. Amino acids: CASSAGLGGSTDTQYF. The chain couples TRBV25-1 to TRBJ2-3; tentative D call: TRBD2 (7 bases). V lost 4 bases to trimming and J lost 0 bases, with 14 bases between them. Looked up from germline, CDR1 is MGHDK and CDR2 is SYGVNS. This CDR3 has 16 residues.